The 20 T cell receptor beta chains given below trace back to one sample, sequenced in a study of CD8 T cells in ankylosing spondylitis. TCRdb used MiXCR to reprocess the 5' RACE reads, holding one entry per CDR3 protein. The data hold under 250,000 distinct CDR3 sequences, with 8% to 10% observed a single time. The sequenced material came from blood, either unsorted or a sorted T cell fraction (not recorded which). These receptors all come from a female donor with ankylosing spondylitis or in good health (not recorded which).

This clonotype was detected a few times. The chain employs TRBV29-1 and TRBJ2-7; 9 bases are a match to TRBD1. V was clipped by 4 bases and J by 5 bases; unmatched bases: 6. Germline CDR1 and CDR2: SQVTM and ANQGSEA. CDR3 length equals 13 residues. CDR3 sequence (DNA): TGCAGCGTTGGGGGGACAGGGACGAACGAGCAGTACTTC. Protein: CSVGGTGTNEQYF.

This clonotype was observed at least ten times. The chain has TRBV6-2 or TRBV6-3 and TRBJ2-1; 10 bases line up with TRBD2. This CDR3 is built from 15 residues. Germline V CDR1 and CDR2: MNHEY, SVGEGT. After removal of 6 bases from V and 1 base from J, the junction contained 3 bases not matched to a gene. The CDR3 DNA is TGTGCCAGCAGCCAACTAGCGGGATCCTACAATGAGCAGTTCTTC. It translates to CASSQLAGSYNEQFF.

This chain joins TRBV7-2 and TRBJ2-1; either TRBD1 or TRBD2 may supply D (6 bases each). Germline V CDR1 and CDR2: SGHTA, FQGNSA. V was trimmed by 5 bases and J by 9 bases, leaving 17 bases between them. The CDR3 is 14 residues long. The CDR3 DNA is TGTGCCAGCAGCGGGGGGCGAGGGGAGACTGAGCAGTTCTTC. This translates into CASSGGRGETEQFF.

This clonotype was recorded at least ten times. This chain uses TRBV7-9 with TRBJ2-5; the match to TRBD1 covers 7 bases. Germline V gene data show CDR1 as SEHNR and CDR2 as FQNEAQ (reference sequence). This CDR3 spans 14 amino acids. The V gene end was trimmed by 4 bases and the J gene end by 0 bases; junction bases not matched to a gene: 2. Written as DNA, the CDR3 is TGTGCCAGCAGCTGGGGGACAGACCAAGAGACCCAGTACTTC. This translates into CASSWGTDQETQYF.

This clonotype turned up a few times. The CDR3 is CARGTEETQYF. The CDR3 nucleotides read TGTGCCCGCGGGACAGAAGAGACCCAGTACTTC. The chain is built from TRBV30 and TRBJ2-5; D is perhaps TRBD1 (7 bases). V was pared by 8 bases and J by 3 bases, with 10 bases between. The CDR3 is made up of 11 amino acids. Germline loops: CDR1 GTSNPN, CDR2 SVGIG (reference sequence).

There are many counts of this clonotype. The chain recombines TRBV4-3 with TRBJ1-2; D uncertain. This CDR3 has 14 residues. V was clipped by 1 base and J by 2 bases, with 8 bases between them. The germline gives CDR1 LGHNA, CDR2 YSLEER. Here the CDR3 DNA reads TGCGCCAGCAGCCAAGTTCTGGGGAACTATGGCTACACCTTC. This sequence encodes CASSQVLGNYGYTF.

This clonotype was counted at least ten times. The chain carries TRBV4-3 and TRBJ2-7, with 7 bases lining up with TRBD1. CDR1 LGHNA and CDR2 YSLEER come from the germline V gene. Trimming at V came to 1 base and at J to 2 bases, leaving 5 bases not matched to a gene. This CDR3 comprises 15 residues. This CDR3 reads CASSQGTGAAYEQYF. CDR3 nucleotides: TGCGCCAGCAGCCAAGGTACAGGGGCGGCCTACGAGCAGTACTTC.

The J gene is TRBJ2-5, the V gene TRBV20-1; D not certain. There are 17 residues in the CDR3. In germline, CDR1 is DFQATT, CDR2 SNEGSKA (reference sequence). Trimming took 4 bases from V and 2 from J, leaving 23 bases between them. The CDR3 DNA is TGCAGTGCTAACGGGCGGCTCATCGGTCCGCTTCAAGAGACCCAGTACTTC. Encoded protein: CSANGRLIGPLQETQYF.

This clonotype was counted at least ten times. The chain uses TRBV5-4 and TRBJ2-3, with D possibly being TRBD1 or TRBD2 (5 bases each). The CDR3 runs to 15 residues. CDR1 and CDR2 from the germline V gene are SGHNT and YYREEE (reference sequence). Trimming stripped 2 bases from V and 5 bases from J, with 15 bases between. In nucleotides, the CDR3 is TGTGCCAGCAGCTTAGGGGACCTGCAGAGAGATACGCAGTATTTT. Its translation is CASSLGDLQRDTQYF.

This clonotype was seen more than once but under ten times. The CDR3 sequence is CASSPQRGSLYEQYF. Here the CDR3 DNA reads TGTGCCAGCAGCCCCCAACGTGGTTCCCTCTACGAGCAGTACTTC. This rearrangement joins TRBV7-9 to TRBJ2-7; D ambiguous. Germline loops: CDR1 SEHNR, CDR2 FQNEAQ (reference sequence). Trimming stripped 5 bases from V and 3 bases from J, with 17 bases between. This CDR3 has 15 amino acids. The whole variable domain, filled in from reference TRBV7-9 and TRBJ2-7, reads DTGVSQNPRHKITKRGQNVTFRCDPISEHNRLYWYRQTLGQGPEFLTYFQNEAQLEKSRLLSDRFSAERPKGSFSTLEIQRTEQGDSAMYLCASSPQRGSLYEQYFGPGTRLTVT.

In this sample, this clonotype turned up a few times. CDR3 coding DNA: TGCAGCGTAGGGACCGGGGAAAACTATGGCTACACCTTC. Translation gives CSVGTGENYGYTF. J is TRBJ1-2 and V is TRBV29-1, with D perhaps matching TRBD1 (5 bases). CDR3 size: 13 residues. Germline V gene lookup returns CDR1 SQVTM and CDR2 ANQGSEA. Trimming cost V 6 bases and J 2 bases, with 13 bases left between them.

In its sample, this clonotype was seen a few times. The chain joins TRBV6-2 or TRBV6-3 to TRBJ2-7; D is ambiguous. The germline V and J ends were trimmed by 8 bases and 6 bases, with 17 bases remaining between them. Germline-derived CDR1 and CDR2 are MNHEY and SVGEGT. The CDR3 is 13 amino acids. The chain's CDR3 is CASGIQHRREQYF. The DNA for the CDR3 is TGTGCCAGCGGAATCCAACATCGTCGCGAGCAGTACTTC.

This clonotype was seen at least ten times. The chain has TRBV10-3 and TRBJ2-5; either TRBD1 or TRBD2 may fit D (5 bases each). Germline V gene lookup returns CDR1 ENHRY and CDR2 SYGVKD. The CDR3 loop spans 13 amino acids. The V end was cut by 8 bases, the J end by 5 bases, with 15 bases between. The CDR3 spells CAIRSGATETQYF. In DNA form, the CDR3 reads TGTGCCATCCGTTCCGGGGCTACGGAGACCCAGTACTTC.

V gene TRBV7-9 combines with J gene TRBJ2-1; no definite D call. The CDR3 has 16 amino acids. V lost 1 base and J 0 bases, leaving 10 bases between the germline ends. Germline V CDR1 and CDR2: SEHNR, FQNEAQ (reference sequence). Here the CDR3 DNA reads TGTGCCAGCAGCTTAGTGGCGTATAGCTCCTACAATGAGCAGTTCTTC. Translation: CASSLVAYSSYNEQFF.

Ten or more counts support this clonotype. This CDR3 reads CAISQAALQGQDQPQHF. The CDR3 DNA is TGTGCCATCAGCCAGGCCGCTTTACAGGGCCAAGATCAGCCCCAGCATTTT. The rearrangement joins TRBV10-3 to TRBJ1-5; D is perhaps TRBD1 (6 bases). Germline CDR1 ENHRY, CDR2 SYGVKD. This CDR3 contains 17 residues. The V end was cut by 6 bases, the J end by 5 bases, with 23 bases between.

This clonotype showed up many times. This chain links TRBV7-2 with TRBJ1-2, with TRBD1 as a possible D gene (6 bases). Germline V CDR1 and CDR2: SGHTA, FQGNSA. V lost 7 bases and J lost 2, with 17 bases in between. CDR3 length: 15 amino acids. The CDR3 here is CASTIVGTGNYGYTF. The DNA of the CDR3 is TGTGCCAGCACCATAGTGGGTACAGGGAACTATGGCTACACCTTC.

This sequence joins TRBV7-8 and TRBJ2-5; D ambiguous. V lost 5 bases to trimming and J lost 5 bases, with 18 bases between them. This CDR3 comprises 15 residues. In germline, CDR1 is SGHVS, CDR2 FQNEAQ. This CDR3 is CASSHAAASEETQYF. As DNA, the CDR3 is TGTGCCAGCAGCCACGCGGCTGCTAGTGAGGAGACCCAGTACTTC.

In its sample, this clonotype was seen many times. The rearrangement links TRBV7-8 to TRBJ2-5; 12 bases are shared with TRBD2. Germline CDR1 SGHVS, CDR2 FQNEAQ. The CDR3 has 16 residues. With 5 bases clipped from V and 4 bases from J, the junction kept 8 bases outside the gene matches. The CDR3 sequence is CASSPRLAGVVETQYF. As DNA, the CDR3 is TGTGCCAGCAGCCCACGACTAGCGGGAGTCGTAGAGACCCAGTACTTC.

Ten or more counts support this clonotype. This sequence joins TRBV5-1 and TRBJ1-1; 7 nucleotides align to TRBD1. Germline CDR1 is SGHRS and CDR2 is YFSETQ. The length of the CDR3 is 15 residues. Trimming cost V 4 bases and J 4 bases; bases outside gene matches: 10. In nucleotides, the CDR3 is TGCGCCAGCAGCAAGAGACAGGGCTTAAGCACTGAAGCTTTCTTT. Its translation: CASSKRQGLSTEAFF.

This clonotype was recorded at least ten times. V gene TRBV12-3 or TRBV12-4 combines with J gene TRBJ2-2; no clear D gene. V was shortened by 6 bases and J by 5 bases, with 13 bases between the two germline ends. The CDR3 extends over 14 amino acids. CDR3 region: CASSPSSVTGELFF. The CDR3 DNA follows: TGTGCCAGCAGCCCCTCCTCGGTTACCGGGGAGCTGTTTTTT.